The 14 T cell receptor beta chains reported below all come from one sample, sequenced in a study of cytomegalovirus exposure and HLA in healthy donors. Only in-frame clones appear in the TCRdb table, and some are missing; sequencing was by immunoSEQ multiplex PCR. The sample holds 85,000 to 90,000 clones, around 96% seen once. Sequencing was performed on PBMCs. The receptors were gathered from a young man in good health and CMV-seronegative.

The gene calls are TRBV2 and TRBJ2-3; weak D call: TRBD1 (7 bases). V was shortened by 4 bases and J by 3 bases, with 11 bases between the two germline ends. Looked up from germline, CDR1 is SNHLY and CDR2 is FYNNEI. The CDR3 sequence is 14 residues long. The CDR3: CASSASGGTDTQYF. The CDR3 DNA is TGTGCCAGCAGTGCTTCAGGGGGGACAGATACGCAGTATTTT.

CDR3 nucleotides: TGTGCCAGCAGTTTATCGTTCGGTAGCGTACATGAGCAGTTCTTC. Translating gives CASSLSFGSVHEQFF. The rearrangement uses TRBV27 and TRBJ2-1; weak D call: TRBD2 (5 bases). Trimming stripped 0 bases from V and 8 bases from J, with 14 bases between. Germline values: CDR1 MNHEY, CDR2 SMNVEV (reference sequence). CDR3 length: 15 residues.

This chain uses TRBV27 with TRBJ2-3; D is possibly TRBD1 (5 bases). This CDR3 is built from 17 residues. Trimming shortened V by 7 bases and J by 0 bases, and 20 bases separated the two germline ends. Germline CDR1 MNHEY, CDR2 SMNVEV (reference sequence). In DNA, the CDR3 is TGTGCCAGCACCTTGACAGCCCCCAGCGCCAGCACAGATACGCAGTATTTT. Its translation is CASTLTAPSASTDTQYF.

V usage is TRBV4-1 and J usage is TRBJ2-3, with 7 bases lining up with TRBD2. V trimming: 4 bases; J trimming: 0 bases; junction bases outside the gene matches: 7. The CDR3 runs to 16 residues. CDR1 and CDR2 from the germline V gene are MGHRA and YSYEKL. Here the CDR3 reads CASSRFLAESTDTQYF. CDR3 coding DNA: TGCGCCAGCAGCCGATTCCTAGCGGAGAGCACAGATACGCAGTATTTT.

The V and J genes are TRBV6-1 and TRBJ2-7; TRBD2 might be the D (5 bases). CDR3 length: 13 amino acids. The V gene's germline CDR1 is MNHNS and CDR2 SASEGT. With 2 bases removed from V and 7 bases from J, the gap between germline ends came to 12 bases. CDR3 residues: CASSELEAREQYF. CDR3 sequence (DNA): TGTGCCAGCAGTGAACTGGAGGCTCGGGAGCAGTACTTC.

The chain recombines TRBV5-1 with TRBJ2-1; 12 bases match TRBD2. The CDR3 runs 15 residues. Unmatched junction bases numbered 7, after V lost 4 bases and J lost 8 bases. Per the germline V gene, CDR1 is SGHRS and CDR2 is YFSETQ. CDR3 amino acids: CASSPELAGGDEQFF. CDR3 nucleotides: TGCGCCAGCAGCCCCGAGCTAGCGGGAGGGGATGAGCAGTTCTTC.

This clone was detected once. CDR3 DNA sequence: TGTGCCAGCAGCGCGACAGAGGAAGCTGAAGCTTTCTTT. Translation gives CASSATEEAEAFF. V usage is TRBV9 and J usage is TRBJ1-1, with D tentatively TRBD1 (5 bases). The CDR3 length is 13 residues. Deletions cut 3 bases from V and 6 bases from J, with 12 bases between. CDR1 SGDLS and CDR2 YYNGEE come from the germline V gene. Full variable domain (rest looked up from reference TRBV9 and TRBJ1-1): DSGVTQTPKHLITATGQRVTLRCSPRSGDLSVYWYQQSLDQGLQFLIQYYNGEERAKGNILERFSAQQFPDLHSELNLSSLELGDSALYFCASSATEEAEAFFGQGTRLTVV.

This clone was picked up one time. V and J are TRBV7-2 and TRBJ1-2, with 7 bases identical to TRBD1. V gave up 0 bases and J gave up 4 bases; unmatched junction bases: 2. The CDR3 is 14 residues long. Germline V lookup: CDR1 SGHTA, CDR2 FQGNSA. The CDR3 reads CASSLAQGGYGYTF. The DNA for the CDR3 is TGTGCCAGCAGCTTAGCCCAGGGGGGCTATGGCTACACCTTC. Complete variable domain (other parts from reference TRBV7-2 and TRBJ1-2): GAGVSQSPSNKVTEKGKDVELRCDPISGHTALYWYRQSLGQGLEFLIYFQGNSAPDKSGLPSDRFSAERTGGSVSTLTIQRTQQEDSAVYLCASSLAQGGYGYTFGSGTRLTVV.

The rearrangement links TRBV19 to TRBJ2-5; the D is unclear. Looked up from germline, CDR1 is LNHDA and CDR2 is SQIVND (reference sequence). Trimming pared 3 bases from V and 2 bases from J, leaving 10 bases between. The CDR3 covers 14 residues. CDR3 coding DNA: TGTGCCAGTAGTATCGTTGCGGCGCAAGAGACCCAGTACTTC. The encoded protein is CASSIVAAQETQYF.

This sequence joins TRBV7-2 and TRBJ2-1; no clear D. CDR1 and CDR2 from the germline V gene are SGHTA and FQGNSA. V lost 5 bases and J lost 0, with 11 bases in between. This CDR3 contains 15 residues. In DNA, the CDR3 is TGTGCCAGCAGCATTAGCTGGAACTCCTACAATGAGCAGTTCTTC. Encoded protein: CASSISWNSYNEQFF.

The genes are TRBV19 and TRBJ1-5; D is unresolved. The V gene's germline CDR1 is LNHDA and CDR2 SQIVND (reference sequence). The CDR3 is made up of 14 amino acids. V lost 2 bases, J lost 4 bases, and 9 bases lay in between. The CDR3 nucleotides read TGTGCCAGTAGTATAATGTTCAGTAATCAGCCCCAGCATTTT. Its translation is CASSIMFSNQPQHF. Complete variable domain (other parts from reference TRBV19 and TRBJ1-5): DGGITQSPKYLFRKEGQNVTLSCEQNLNHDAMYWYRQDPGQGLRLIYYSQIVNDFQKGDIAEGYSVSREKKESFPLTVTSAQKNPTAFYLCASSIMFSNQPQHFGDGTRLSIL.

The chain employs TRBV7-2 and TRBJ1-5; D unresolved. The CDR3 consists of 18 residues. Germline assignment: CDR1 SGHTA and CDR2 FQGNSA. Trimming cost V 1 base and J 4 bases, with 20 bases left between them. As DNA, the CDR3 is TGTGCCAGCAGCTTAGGAGCGTTTCAAGCTGGACTTAATCAGCCCCAGCATTTT. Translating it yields CASSLGAFQAGLNQPQHF.

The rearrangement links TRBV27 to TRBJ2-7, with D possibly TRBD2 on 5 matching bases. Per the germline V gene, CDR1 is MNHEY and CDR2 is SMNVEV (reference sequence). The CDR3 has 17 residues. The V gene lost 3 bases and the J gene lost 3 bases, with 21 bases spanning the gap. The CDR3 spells CASSFRRAREYHYEQYF. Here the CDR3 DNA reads TGTGCCAGCAGTTTTCGGCGGGCTAGGGAGTACCACTACGAGCAGTACTTC.

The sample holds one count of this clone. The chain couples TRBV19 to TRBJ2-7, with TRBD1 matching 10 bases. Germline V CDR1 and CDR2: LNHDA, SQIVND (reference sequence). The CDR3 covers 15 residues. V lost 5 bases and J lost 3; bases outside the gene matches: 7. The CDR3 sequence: CASSRTGTGDYEQYF. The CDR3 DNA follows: TGTGCCAGTAGTCGGACCGGGACAGGGGACTACGAGCAGTACTTC.